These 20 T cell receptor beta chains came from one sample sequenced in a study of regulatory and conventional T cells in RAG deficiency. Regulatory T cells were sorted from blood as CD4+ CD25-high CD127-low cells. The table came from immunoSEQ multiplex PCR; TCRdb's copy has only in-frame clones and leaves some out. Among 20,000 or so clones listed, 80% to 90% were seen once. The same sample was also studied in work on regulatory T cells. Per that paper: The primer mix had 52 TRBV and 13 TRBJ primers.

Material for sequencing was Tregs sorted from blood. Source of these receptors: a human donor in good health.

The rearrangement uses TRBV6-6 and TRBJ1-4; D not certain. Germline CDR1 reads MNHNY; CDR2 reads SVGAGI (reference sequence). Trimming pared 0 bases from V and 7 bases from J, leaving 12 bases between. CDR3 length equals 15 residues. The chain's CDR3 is CASSYSWQLGEKLFF. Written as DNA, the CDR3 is TGTGCCAGCAGTTACTCGTGGCAGTTGGGTGAAAAACTGTTTTTT.

As DNA, the CDR3 is TGTGCCTGGAGTGTACTAACGGGCCTCAATGAGCAGTTCTTC. This codes for CAWSVLTGLNEQFF. V is TRBV30 and J is TRBJ2-1; no reliable D call. V dropped 0 bases and J dropped 6 bases, with 12 bases sitting between them. The CDR3 has 14 residues. Germline CDR1 reads GTSNPN; CDR2 reads SVGIG (reference sequence).

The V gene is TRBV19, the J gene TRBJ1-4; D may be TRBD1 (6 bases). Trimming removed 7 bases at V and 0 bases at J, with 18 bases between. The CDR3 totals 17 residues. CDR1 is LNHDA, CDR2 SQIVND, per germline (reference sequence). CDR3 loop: CASIPRAGEATNEKLFF. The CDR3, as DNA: TGTGCCAGTATTCCCCGGGCAGGGGAGGCAACTAATGAAAAACTGTTTTTT.

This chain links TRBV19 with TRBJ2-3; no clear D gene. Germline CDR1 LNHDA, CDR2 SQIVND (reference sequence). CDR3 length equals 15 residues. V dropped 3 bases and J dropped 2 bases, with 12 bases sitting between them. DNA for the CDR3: TGTGCCAGTAGTATGAGGCTAGGCCCCACAGATACGCAGTATTTT. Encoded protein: CASSMRLGPTDTQYF.

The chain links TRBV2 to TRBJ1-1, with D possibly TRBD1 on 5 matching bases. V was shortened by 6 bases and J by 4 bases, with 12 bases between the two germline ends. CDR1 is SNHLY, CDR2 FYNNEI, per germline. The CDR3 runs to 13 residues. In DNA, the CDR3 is TGTGCCAGCAGCGCCTGGGGGGGCACTGAAGCTTTCTTT. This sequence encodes CASSAWGGTEAFF.

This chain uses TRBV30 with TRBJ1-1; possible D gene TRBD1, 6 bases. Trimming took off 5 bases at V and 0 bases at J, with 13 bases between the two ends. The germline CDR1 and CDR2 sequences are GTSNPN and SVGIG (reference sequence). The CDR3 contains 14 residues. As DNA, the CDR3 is TGTGCCTGGCTTGTAGGGGGGCTGAACACTGAAGCTTTCTTT. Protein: CAWLVGGLNTEAFF.

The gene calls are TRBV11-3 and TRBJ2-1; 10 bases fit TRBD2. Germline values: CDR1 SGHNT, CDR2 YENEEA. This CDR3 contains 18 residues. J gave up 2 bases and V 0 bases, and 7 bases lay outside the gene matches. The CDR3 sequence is CASSLDGLAGVPYNEQFF. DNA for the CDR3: TGTGCCAGCAGCTTAGATGGCCTAGCGGGGGTCCCCTACAATGAGCAGTTCTTC.

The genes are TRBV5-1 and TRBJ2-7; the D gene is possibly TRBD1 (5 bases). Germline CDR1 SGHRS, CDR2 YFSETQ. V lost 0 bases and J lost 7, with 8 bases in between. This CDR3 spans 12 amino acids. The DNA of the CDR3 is TGCGCCAGCAGCTTGGAAGGGGTGGAGCAGTACTTC. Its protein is CASSLEGVEQYF. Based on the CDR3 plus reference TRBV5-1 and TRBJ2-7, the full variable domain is KAGVTQTPRYLIKTRGQQVTLSCSPISGHRSVSWYQQTPGQGLQFLFEYFSETQRNKGNFPGRFSGRQFSNSRSEMNVSTLELGDSALYLCASSLEGVEQYFGPGTRLTVT.

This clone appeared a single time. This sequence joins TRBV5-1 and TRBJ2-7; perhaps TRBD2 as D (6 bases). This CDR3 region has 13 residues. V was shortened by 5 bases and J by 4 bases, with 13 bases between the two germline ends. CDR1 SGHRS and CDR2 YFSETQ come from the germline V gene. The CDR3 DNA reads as TGCGCCAGCAGTCCCTCCGCGGGGTACGAGCAGTACTTC. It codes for CASSPSAGYEQYF. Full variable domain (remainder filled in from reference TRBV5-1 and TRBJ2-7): KAGVTQTPRYLIKTRGQQVTLSCSPISGHRSVSWYQQTPGQGLQFLFEYFSETQRNKGNFPGRFSGRQFSNSRSEMNVSTLELGDSALYLCASSPSAGYEQYFGPGTRLTVT.

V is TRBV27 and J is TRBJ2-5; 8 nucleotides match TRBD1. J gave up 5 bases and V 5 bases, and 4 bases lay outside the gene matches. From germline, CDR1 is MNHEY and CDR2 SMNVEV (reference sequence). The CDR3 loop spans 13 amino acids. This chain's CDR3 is CASSPRQGETQYF. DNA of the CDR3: TGTGCCAGCAGTCCTCGACAGGGGGAGACCCAGTACTTC.

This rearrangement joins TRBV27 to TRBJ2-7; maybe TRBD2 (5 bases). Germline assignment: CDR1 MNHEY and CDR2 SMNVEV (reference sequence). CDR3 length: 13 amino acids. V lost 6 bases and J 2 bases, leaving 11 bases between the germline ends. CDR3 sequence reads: CASRELAAYEQYF. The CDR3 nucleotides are TGTGCCAGCAGGGAGCTAGCTGCCTACGAGCAGTACTTC.

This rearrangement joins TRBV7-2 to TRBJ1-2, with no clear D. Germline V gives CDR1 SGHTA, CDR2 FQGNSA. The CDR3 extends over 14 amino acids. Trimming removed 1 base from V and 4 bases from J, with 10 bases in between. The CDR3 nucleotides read TGTGCCAGCAGCTTAGGTTGGTTGAGCTATGGCTACACCTTC. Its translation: CASSLGWLSYGYTF.

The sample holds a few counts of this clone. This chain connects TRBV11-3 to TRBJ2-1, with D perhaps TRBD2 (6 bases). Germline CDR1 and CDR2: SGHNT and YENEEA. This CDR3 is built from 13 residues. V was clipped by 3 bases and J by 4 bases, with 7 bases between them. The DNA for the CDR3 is TGTGCCAGCAGCTTGACTAGATACAATGAGCAGTTCTTC. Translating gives CASSLTRYNEQFF.

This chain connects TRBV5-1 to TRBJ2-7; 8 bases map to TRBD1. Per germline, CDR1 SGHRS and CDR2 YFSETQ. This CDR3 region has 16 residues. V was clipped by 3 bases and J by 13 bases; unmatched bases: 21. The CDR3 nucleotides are TGCGCCAGCAGCTCCGGGGATACAGGGGGAAGAGTTCTGAGCTACTTC. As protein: CASSSGDTGGRVLSYF. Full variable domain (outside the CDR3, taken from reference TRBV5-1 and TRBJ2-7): KAGVTQTPRYLIKTRGQQVTLSCSPISGHRSVSWYQQTPGQGLQFLFEYFSETQRNKGNFPGRFSGRQFSNSRSEMNVSTLELGDSALYLCASSSGDTGGRVLSYFGPGTRLTVT.

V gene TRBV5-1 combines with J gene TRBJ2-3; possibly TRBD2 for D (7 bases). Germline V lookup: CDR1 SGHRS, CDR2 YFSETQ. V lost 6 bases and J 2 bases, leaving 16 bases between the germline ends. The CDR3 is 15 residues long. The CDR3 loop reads CASKKAGHLTDTQYF. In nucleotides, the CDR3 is TGCGCCAGCAAAAAAGCGGGACACCTCACAGATACGCAGTATTTT.

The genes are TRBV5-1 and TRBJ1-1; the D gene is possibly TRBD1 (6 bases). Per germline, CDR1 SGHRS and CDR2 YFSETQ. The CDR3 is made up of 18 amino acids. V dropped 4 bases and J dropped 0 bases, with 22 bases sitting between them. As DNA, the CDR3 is TGCGCCAGCAGCCCTCAAACCCATACAAGGGGGGTGAACACTGAAGCTTTCTTT. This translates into CASSPQTHTRGVNTEAFF. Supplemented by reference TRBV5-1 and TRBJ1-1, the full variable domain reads KAGVTQTPRYLIKTRGQQVTLSCSPISGHRSVSWYQQTPGQGLQFLFEYFSETQRNKGNFPGRFSGRQFSNSRSEMNVSTLELGDSALYLCASSPQTHTRGVNTEAFFGQGTRLTVV.

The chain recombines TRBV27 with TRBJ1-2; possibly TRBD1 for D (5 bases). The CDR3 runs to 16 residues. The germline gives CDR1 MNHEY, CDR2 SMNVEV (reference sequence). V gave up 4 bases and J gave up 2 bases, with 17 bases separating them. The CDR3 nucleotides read TGTGCCAGCAGTTCCTTTCTAAGGGGCTTGAACTATGGCTACACCTTC. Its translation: CASSSFLRGLNYGYTF.

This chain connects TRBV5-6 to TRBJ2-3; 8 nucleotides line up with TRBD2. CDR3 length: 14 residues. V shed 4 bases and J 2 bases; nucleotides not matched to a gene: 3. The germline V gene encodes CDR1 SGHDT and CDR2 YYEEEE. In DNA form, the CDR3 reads TGTGCCAGCAGCGGCGGGGGGCTCACAGATACGCAGTATTTT. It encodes CASSGGGLTDTQYF.

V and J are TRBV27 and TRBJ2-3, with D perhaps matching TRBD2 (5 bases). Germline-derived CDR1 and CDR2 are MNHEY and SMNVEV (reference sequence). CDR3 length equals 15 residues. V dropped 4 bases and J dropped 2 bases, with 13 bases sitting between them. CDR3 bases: TGTGCCAGCAGTTGGCGCGGAGGATACACAGATACGCAGTATTTT. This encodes CASSWRGGYTDTQYF.

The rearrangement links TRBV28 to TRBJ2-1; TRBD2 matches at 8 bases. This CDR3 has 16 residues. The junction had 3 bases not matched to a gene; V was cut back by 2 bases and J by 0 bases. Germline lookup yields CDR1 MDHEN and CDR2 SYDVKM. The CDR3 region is CASSLAGGFSYNEQFF. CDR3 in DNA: TGTGCCAGCAGTTTAGCGGGAGGATTCTCCTACAATGAGCAGTTCTTC. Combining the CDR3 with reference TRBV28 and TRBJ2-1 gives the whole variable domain DVKVTQSSRYLVKRTGEKVFLECVQDMDHENMFWYRQDPGLGLRLIYFSYDVKMKEKGDIPEGYSVSREKKERFSLILESASTNQTSMYLCASSLAGGFSYNEQFFGPGTRLTVL.